This record concerns one T cell receptor beta chain sequence. What it binds is not known. Sequenced by immunoSEQ multiplex PCR; TCRdb stores in-frame clones only, minus some. The profile shows 95,000 to 150,000 clones, 88% of them singletons. This sample stems from a study of T cell responses to AZD1222 COVID-19 vaccine. Germline V CDR1 and CDR2: MDHEN, SYDVKM. CDR3 length: 15 amino acids. V dropped 5 bases and J dropped 5; count of bases not matched to a gene: 4. Study results and caveats: Two AZD1222 administrations were followed by greater Spike-specific TCR breadth and depth.

Sequencing was performed on peripheral blood, taken on day 0 of AZD1222 vaccination. V usage is TRBV28 and J usage is TRBJ1-5; 12 bases are a match to TRBD1. This receptor was taken from an adult in good health. CDR3 residues: CASSGTGGGYQPQHF. The CDR3 DNA sequence: TGTGCCAGCAGTGGGACAGGGGGCGGCTATCAGCCCCAGCATTTT.